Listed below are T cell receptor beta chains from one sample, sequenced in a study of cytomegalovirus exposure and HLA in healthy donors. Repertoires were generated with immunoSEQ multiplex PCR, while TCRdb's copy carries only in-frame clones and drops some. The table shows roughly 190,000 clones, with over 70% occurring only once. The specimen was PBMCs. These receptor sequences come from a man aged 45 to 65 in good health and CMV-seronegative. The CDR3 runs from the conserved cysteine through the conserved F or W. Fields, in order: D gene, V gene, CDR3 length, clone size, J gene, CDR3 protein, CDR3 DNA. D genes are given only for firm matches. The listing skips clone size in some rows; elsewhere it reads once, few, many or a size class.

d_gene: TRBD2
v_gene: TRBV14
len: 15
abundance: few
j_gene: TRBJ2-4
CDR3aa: CASSRQLAGKNIQYF
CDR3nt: TGTGCCAGCAGCCGTCAACTAGCGGGGAAAAACATTCAGTACTTC

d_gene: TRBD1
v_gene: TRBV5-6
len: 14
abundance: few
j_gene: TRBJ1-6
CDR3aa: CASSWDRANSPLHF
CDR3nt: TGTGCCAGCAGTTGGGACAGGGCCAATTCACCCCTCCACTTT

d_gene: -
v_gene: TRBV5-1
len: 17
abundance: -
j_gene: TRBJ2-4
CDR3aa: CASSLADGALAKNIQYF
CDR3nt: TGCGCCAGCAGCTTGGCCGATGGGGCACTAGCCAAAAACATTCAGTACTTC

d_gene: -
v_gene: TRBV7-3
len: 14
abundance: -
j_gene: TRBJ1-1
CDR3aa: CASSPSGMAAEAFF
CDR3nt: TGTGCCAGCAGCCCGTCCGGGATGGCCGCTGAAGCTTTCTTT

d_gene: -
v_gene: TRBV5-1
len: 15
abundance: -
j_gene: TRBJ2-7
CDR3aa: CASKAGWGGNYEQYF
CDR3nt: TGCGCCAGCAAAGCAGGTTGGGGGGGCAACTACGAGCAGTACTTC

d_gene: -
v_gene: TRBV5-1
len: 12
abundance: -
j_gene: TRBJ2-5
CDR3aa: CASSLGEETQYF
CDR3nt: TGCGCCAGCAGCTTAGGGGAAGAGACCCAGTACTTC

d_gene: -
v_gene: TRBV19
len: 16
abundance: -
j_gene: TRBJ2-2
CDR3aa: CASSMWEALNTGELFF
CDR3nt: TGTGCCAGTAGTATGTGGGAGGCACTGAACACCGGGGAGCTGTTTTTT

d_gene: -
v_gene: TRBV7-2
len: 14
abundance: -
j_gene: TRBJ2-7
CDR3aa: CASSLFDRPNEQYF
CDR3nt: TGTGCCAGCAGCTTATTCGACAGGCCAAATGAGCAGTACTTC

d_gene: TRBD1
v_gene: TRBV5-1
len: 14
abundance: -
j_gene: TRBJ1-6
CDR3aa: CASSFGTGESPLHF
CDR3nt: TGCGCCAGCAGCTTCGGGACAGGGGAATCACCCCTCCACTTT

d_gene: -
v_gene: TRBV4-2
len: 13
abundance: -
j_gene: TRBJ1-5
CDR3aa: CASSQDGGQPQHF
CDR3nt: TGTGCCAGCAGCCAAGATGGGGGGCAGCCCCAGCATTTT

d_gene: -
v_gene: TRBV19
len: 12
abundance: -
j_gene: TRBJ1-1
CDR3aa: CASSSGNTEAFF
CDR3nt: TGTGCCAGTAGCTCAGGGAACACTGAAGCTTTCTTT

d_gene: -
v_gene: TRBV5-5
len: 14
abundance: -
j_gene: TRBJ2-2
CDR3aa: CASSQGGATGELFF
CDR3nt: TGTGCCAGCAGCCAAGGGGGGGCCACCGGGGAGCTGTTTTTT

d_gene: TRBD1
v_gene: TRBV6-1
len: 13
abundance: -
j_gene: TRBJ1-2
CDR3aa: CASSPTGNYGYTF
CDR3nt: TGTGCCAGCAGTCCGACAGGGAACTATGGCTACACCTTC

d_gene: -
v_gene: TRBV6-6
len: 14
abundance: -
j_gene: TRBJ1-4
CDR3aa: CASKVLATNEKLFF
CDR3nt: TGTGCCAGCAAAGTATTAGCAACTAATGAAAAACTGTTTTTT

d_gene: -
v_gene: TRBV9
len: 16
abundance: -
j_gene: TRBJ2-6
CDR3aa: CASSVVSGSGANVLTF
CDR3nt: TGTGCCAGCAGCGTAGTTTCGGGATCTGGGGCCAACGTCCTGACTTTC

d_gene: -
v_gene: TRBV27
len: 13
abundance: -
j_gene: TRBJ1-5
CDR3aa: CASSTGFFQPQHF
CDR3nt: TGTGCCAGCAGCACAGGGTTTTTTCAGCCCCAGCATTTT

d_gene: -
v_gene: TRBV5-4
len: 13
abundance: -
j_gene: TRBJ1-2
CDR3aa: CASRDSSNYGYTF
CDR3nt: TGTGCCAGCAGGGACAGCTCCAACTATGGCTACACCTTC

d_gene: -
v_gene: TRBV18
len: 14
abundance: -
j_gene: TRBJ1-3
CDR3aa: CASSPGSPGNTIYF
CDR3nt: TGTGCCAGCTCGCCAGGGAGCCCTGGAAACACCATATATTTT

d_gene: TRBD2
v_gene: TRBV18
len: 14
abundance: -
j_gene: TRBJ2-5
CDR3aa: CASSGGLAEETQYF
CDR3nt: TGTGCCAGCTCGGGAGGACTAGCTGAAGAGACCCAGTACTTC

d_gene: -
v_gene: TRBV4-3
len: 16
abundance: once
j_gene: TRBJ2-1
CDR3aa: CASSQDSGRPYNEQFF
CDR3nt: TGCGCCAGCAGCCAAGATTCAGGGAGGCCCTACAATGAGCAGTTCTTC

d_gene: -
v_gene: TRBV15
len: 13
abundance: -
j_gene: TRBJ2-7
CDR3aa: CATSSRQGFEQYF
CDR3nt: TGTGCCACCAGCAGCAGGCAGGGCTTCGAGCAGTACTTC

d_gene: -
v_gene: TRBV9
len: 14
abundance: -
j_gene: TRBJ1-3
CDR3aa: CASSVEVGGNTIYF
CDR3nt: TGTGCCAGCAGCGTAGAGGTCGGGGGAAACACCATATATTTT

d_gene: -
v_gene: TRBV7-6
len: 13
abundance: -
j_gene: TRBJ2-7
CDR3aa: CASSLGASYEQYF
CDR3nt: TGTGCCAGCTCTTTGGGGGCCTCCTACGAGCAGTACTTC

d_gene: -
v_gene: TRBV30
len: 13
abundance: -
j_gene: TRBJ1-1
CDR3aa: CALSWTVLTEAFF
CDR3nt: TGTGCCCTTTCCTGGACAGTTCTCACTGAAGCTTTCTTT

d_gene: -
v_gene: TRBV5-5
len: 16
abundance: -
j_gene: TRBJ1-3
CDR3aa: CASSEGVYSSGNTIYF
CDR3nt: TGTGCCAGCAGCGAGGGGGTCTATTCTTCTGGAAACACCATATATTTT

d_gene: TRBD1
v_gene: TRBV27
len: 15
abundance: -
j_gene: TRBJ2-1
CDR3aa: CASSSPGQGANEQFF
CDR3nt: TGTGCCAGCAGTTCCCCGGGACAGGGCGCCAATGAGCAGTTCTTC

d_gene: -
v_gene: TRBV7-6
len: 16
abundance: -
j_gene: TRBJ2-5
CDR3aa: CASSLDAGGWSETQYF
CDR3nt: TGTGCCAGCAGCTTAGATGCCGGGGGTTGGTCGGAGACCCAGTACTTC

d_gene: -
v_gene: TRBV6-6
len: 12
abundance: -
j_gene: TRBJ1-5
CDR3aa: CASSLTLQPQHF
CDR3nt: TGTGCCAGCAGTCTAACCCTGCAGCCCCAGCATTTT

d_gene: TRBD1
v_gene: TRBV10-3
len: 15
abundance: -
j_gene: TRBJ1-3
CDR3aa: CAISDRDRVGNTIYF
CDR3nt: TGTGCCATCAGTGACCGGGACAGGGTCGGAAACACCATATATTTT

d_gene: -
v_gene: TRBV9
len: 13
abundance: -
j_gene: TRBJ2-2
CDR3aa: CASSVASAGELFF
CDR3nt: TGTGCCAGCAGCGTAGCATCGGCCGGGGAGCTGTTTTTT

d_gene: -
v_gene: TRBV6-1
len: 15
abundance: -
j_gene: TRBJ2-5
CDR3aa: CASSVFSDSQETQYF
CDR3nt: TGTGCCAGCAGTGTATTCTCGGACAGCCAAGAGACCCAGTACTTC

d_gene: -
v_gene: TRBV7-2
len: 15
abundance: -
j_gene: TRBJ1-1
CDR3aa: CASSSPVRRDTEAFF
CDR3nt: TGTGCCAGCAGCTCCCCGGTCCGCCGGGACACTGAAGCTTTCTTT

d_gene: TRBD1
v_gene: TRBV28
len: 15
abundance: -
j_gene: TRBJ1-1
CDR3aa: CASNYPGQANTEAFF
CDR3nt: TGTGCCAGCAATTACCCCGGACAGGCGAACACTGAAGCTTTCTTT

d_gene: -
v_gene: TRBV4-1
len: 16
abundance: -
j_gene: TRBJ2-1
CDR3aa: CASSQIAVPSYNEQFF
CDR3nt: TGCGCCAGCAGCCAGATAGCGGTCCCCTCCTACAATGAGCAGTTCTTC

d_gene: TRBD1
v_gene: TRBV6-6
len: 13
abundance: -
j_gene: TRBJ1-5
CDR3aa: CASSWTGSQPQHF
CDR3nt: TGTGCCAGCAGTTGGACAGGGAGCCAGCCCCAGCATTTT

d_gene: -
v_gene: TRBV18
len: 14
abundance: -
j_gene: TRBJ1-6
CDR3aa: CASSRAGADSPLHF
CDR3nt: TGTGCCAGCTCACGGGCAGGGGCAGATTCACCCCTCCACTTT

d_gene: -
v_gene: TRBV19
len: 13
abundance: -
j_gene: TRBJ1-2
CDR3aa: CASTPGGRYGYTF
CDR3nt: TGTGCCAGTACTCCGGGGGGGAGATATGGCTACACCTTC

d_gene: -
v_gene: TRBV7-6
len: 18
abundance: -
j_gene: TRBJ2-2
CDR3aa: CASSLLLPGGSGPGELFF
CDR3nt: TGTGCCAGCAGCTTATTACTCCCTGGGGGGTCAGGGCCCGGGGAGCTGTTTTTT

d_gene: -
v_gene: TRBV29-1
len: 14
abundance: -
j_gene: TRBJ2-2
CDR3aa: CSVRRQDNTGELFF
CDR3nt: TGCAGCGTTCGTCGACAGGACAACACCGGGGAGCTGTTTTTT

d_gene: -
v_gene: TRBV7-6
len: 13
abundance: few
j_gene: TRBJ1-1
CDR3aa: CASSLGGHREAFF
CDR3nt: TGTGCCAGCAGCTTAGGGGGACACAGGGAAGCTTTCTTT

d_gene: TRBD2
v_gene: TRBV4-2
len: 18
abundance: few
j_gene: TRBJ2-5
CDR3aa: CASSQDPGLAGGQETQYF
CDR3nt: TGTGCCAGCAGCCAAGATCCGGGACTAGCGGGGGGCCAAGAGACCCAGTACTTC